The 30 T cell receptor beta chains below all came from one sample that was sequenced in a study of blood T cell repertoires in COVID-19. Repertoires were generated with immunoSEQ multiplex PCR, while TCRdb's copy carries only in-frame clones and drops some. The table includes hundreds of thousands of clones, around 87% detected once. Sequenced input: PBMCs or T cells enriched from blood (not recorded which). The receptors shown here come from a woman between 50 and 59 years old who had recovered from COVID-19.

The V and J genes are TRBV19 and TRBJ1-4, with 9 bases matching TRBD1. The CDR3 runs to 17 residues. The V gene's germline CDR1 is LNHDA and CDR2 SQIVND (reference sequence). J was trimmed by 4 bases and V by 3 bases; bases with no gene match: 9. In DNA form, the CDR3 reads TGTGCCAGTAGTATGCTCGGGGGACAGGGACATAATGAAAAACTGTTTTTT. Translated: CASSMLGGQGHNEKLFF.

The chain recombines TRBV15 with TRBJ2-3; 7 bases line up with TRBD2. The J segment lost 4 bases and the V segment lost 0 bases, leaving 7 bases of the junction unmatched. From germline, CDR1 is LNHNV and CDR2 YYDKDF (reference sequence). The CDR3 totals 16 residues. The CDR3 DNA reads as TGTGCCACCAGCAGAGAGCTCGCGGGAGAAGCAGATACGCAGTATTTT. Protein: CATSRELAGEADTQYF.

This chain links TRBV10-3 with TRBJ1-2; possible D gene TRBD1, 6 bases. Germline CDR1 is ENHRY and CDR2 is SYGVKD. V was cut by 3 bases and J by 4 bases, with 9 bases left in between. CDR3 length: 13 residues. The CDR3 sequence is CAISDDRTYGYTF. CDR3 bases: TGTGCCATCAGTGATGACAGGACCTATGGCTACACCTTC.

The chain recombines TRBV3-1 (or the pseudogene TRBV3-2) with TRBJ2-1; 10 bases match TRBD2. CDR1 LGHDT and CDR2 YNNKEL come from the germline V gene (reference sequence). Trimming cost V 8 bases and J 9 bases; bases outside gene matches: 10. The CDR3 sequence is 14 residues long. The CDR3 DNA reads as TGTGCCAGCCGCAGAGCGGGAGGGCCCGGTGAGCAGTTCTTC. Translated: CASRRAGGPGEQFF.

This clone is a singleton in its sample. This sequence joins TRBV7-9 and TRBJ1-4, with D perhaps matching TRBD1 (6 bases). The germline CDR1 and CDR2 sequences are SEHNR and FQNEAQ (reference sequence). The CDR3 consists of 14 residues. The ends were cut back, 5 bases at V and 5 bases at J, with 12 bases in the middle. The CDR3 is CASSPGGGNEKLFF. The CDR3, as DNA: TGTGCCAGCAGCCCTGGGGGCGGGAATGAAAAACTGTTTTTT.

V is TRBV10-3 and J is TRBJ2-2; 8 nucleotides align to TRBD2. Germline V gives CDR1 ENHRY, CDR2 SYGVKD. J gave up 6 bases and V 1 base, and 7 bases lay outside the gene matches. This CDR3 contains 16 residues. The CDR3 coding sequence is TGTGCCATCAGTGAGTTTGGCGGGAGGACTTCCGGGGAGCTGTTTTTT. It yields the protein CAISEFGGRTSGELFF.

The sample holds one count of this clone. This chain's CDR3 is CASRPRARIIESNEQFF. DNA for the CDR3: TGTGCCAGCAGGCCGAGGGCTAGAATCATAGAATCTAATGAGCAGTTCTTC. The chain has TRBV28 and TRBJ2-1, with D perhaps matching TRBD2 (5 bases). The CDR3 has 17 amino acids. V was cut by 6 bases and J by 7 bases, with 25 bases left in between. Germline values: CDR1 MDHEN, CDR2 SYDVKM. The full variable domain, rest sourced from reference TRBV28 and TRBJ2-1, is DVKVTQSSRYLVKRTGEKVFLECVQDMDHENMFWYRQDPGLGLRLIYFSYDVKMKEKGDIPEGYSVSREKKERFSLILESASTNQTSMYLCASRPRARIIESNEQFFGPGTRLTVL.

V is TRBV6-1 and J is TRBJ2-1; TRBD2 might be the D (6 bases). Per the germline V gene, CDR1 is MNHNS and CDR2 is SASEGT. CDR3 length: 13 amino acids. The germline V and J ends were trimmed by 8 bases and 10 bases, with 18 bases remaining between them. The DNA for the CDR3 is TGTGCCAGCGGGGAATGGGCGGGGACCGAGCAGTTCTTC. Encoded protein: CASGEWAGTEQFF.

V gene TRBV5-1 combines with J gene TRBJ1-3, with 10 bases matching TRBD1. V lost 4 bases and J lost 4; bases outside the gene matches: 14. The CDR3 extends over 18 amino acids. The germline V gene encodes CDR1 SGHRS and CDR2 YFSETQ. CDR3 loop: CASSLRGTGARGGNTIYF. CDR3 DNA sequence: TGCGCCAGCAGCCTACGAGGGACAGGGGCCCGTGGAGGAAACACCATATATTTT.

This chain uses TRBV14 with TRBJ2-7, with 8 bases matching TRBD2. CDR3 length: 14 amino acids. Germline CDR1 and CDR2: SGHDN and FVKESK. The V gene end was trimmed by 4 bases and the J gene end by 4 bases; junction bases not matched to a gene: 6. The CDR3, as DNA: TGTGCCAGCAGCCGCGGACTAGCTTGGTACGAGCAGTACTTC. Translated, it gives CASSRGLAWYEQYF.

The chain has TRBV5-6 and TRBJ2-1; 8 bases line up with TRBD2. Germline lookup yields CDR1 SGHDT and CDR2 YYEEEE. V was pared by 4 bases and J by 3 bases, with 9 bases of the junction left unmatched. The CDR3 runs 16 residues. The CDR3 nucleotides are TGTGCCAGCAGCGAAAGAGGACTAGCTGGCTACAATGAGCAGTTCTTC. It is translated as CASSERGLAGYNEQFF.

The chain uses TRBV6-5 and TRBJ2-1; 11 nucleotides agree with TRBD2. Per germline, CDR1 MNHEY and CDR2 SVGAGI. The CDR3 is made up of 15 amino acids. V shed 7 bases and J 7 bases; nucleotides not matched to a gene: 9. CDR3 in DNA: TGTGCCAGCATTCAAGGACTAGCGGGCTTTAATGAGCAGTTCTTC. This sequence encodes CASIQGLAGFNEQFF.

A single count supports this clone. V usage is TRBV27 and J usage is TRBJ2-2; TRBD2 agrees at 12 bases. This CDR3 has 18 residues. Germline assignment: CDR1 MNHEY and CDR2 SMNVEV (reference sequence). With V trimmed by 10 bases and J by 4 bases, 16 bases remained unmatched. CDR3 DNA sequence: TGTGCCACCCAGGGCACTAGCGGGAGGTCGGGGTCCACCGGGGAGCTGTTTTTT. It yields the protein CATQGTSGRSGSTGELFF.

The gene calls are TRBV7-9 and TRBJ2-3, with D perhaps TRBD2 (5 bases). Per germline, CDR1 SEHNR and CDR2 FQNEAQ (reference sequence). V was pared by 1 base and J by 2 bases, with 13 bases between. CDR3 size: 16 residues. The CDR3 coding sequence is TGTGCCAGCAGCTTAGTTACTAGTCGAGACACAGATACGCAGTATTTT. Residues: CASSLVTSRDTDTQYF.

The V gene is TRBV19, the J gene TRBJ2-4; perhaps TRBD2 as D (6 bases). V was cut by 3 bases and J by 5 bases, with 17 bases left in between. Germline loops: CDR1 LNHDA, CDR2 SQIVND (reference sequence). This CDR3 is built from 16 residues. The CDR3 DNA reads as TGTGCCAGTAGTATCTCCGGGCCGGAGGGCCAAAACATTCAGTACTTC. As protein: CASSISGPEGQNIQYF.

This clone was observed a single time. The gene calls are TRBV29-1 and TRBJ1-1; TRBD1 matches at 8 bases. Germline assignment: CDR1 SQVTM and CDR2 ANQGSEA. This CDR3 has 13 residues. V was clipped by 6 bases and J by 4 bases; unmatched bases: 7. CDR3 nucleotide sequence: TGCAGCGTAGGACAGGGAGTTGGCACTGAAGCTTTCTTT. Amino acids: CSVGQGVGTEAFF.

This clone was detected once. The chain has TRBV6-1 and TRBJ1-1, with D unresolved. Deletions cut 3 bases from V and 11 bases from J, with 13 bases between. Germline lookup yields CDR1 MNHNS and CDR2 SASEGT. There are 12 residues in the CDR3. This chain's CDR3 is CASSDREERAFF. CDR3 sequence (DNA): TGTGCCAGCAGTGATCGGGAGGAGAGGGCTTTCTTT.

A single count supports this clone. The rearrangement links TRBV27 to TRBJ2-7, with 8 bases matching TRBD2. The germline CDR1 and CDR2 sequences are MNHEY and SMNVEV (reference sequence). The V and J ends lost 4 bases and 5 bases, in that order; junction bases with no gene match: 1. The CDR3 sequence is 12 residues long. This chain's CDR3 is CASSSGGNEQYF. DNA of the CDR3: TGTGCCAGCAGTTCGGGGGGGAACGAGCAGTACTTC.

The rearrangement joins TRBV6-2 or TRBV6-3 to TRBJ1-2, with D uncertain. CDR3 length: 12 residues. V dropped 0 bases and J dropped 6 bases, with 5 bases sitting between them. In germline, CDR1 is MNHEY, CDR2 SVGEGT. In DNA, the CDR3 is TGTGCCAGCAGTTACTCGACTGATGGCTACACCTTC. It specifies CASSYSTDGYTF.

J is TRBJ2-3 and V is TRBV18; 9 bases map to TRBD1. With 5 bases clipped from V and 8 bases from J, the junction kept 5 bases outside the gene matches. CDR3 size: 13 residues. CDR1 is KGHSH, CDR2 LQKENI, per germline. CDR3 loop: CASSTDRGGTQYF. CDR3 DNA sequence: TGTGCCAGCTCAACGGACAGGGGAGGTACGCAGTATTTT. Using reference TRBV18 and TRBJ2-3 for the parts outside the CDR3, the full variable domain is NAGVMQNPRHLVRRRGQEARLRCSPMKGHSHVYWYRQLPEEGLKFMVYLQKENIIDESGMPKERFSAEFPKEGPSILRIQQVVRGDSAAYFCASSTDRGGTQYFGPGTRLTVL.

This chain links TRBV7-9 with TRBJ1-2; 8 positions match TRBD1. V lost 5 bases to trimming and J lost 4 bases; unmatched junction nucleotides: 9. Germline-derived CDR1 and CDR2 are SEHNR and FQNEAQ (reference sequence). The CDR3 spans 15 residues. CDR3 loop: CASSLLSGTGYGYTF. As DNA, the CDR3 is TGTGCCAGCAGCCTTTTATCCGGGACAGGCTATGGCTACACCTTC.

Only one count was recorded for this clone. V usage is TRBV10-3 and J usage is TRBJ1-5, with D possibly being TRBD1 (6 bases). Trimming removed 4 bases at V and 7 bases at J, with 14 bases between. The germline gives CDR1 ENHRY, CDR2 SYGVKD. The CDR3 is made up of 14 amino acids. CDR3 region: CAISVASTGQPQHF. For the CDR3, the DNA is TGTGCCATCAGTGTGGCCAGTACAGGGCAGCCCCAGCATTTT.

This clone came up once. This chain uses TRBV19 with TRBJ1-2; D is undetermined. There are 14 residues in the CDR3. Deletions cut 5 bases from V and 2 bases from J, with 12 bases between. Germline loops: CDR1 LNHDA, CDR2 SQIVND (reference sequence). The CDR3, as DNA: TGTGCCAGTAGTTATTTGACGGGGAACTATGGCTACACCTTC. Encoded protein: CASSYLTGNYGYTF.

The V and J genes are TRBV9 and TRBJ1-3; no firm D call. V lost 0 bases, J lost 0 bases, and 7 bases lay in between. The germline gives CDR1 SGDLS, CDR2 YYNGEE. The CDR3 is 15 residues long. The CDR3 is CASSVDLSSGNTIYF. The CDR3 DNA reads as TGTGCCAGCAGCGTAGACCTTAGCTCTGGAAACACCATATATTTT.

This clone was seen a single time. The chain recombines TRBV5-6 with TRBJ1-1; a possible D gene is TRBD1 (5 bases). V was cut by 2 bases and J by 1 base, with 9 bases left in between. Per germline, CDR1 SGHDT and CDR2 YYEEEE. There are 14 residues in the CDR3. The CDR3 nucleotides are TGTGCCAGCAGCTTCTCAGGGTCGAACACTGAAGCTTTCTTT. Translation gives CASSFSGSNTEAFF. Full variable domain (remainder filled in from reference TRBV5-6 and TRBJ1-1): DAGVTQSPTHLIKTRGQQVTLRCSPKSGHDTVSWYQQALGQGPQFIFQYYEEEERQRGNFPDRFSGHQFPNYSSELNVNALLLGDSALYLCASSFSGSNTEAFFGQGTRLTVV.

This chain's CDR3 is CASSQEPYSNSPLHF. CDR3 in DNA: TGCGCCAGCAGCCAAGAACCGTACAGCAATTCACCCCTCCACTTT. The rearrangement joins TRBV4-1 to TRBJ1-6; no reliable D call. This CDR3 spans 15 amino acids. Germline CDR1 and CDR2: MGHRA and YSYEKL. Between the trimmed V and J ends, which lost 0 bases and 7 bases, there was a span of 10 bases.

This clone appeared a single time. In nucleotides, the CDR3 is TGTGCCAGCAGTCTCGAGGTGGGGGGGAGGCAGGAGACCCAGTACTTC. This sequence encodes CASSLEVGGRQETQYF. The rearrangement links TRBV27 to TRBJ2-5, with 7 bases aligning to TRBD2. Looked up from germline, CDR1 is MNHEY and CDR2 is SMNVEV (reference sequence). The CDR3 has 16 amino acids. V was pared by 5 bases and J by 5 bases, with 14 bases of the junction left unmatched.

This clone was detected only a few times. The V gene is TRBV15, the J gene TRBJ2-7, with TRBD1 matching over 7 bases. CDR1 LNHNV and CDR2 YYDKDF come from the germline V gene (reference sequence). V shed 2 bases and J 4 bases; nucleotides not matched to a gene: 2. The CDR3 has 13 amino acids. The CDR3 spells CATSRKTGYEQYF. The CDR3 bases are TGTGCCACCAGCAGAAAGACAGGGTACGAGCAGTACTTC.

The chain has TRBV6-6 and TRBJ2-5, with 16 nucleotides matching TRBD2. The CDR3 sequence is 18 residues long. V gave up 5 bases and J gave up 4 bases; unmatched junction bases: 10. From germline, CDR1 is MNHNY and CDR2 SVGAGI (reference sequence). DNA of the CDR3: TGTGCCAGCAGTCAGGGACTAGCGGGAGGGAGAGCAGCAGAGACCCAGTACTTC. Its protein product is CASSQGLAGGRAAETQYF.

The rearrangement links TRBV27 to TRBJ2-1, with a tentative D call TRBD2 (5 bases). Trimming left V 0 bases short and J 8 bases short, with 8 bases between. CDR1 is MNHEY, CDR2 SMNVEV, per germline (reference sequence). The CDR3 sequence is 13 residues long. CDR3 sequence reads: CASSLSLADEQFF. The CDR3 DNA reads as TGTGCCAGCAGTTTATCGCTAGCTGATGAGCAGTTCTTC.